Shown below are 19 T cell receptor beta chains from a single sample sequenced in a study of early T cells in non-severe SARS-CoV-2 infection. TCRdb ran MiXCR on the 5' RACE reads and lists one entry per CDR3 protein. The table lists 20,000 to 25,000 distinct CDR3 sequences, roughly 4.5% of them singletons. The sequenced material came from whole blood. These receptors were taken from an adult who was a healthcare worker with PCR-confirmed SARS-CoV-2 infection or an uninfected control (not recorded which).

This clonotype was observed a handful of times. CDR3 coding DNA: TGTGCCAGCAGTTTTTATGGGGCACAGGGAGGGGGAAACACCATATATTTT. It codes for CASSFYGAQGGGNTIYF. The rearrangement joins TRBV12-3 or TRBV12-4 to TRBJ1-3; possibly TRBD1 for D (6 bases). V shed 3 bases and J shed 4 bases, with 19 bases lying between them. This CDR3 has 17 amino acids.

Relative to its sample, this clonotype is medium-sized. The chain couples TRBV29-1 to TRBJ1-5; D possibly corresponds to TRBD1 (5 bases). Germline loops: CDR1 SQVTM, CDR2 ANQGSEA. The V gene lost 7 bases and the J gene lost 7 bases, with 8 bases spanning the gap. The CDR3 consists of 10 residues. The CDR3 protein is CSAGDQPQHF. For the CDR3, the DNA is TGCAGCGCCGGGGACCAGCCCCAGCATTTT.

The CDR3 DNA follows: TGCAGCGTCGCACTAGCGACCCTAGAGACCCAGTACTTC. Translating gives CSVALATLETQYF. This chain connects TRBV29-1 to TRBJ2-5; TRBD2 agrees at 7 bases. J was trimmed by 4 bases and V by 6 bases; bases with no gene match: 8. Germline-derived CDR1 and CDR2 are SQVTM and ANQGSEA. The CDR3 length is 13 residues.

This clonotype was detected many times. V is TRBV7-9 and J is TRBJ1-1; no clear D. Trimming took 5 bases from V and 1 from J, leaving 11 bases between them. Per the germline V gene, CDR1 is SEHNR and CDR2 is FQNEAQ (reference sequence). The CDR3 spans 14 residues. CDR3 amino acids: CASSRRLGNTEAFF. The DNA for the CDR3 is TGTGCCAGCAGCCGGCGTCTGGGGAACACTGAAGCTTTCTTT.

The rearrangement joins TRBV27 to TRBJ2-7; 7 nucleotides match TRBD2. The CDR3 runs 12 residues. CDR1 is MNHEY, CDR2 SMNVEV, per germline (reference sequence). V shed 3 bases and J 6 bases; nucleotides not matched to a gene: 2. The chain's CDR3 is CASSFPGGEQYF. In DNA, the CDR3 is TGTGCCAGCAGTTTTCCGGGAGGCGAGCAGTACTTC.

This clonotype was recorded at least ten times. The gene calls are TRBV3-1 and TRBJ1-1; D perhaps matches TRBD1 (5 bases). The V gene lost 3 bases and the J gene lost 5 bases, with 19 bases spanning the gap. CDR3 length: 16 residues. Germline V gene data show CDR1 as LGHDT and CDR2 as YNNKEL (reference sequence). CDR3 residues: CASSHYGREQLTEAFF. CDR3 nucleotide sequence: TGTGCCAGCAGCCACTATGGCAGGGAGCAGTTGACTGAAGCTTTCTTT.

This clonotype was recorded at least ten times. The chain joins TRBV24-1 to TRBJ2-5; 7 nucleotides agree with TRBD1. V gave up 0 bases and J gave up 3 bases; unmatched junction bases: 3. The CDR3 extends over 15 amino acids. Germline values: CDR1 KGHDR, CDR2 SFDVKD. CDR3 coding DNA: TGTGCCACCAGTGATTTGCGGACAGGAGAAGAGACCCAGTACTTC. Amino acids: CATSDLRTGEETQYF.

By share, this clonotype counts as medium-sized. In nucleotides, the CDR3 is TGTGCCAGCAGCCCCCCCGCGGGACAGGGGAACTCCTACGAGCAGTACTTC. Translation gives CASSPPAGQGNSYEQYF. The rearrangement joins TRBV16 to TRBJ2-7; 10 bases fit TRBD1. The germline gives CDR1 KGHSY, CDR2 FQNENV. V lost 4 bases and J lost 0; bases outside the gene matches: 9. The CDR3 runs to 17 residues.

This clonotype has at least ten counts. CDR3 coding DNA: TGTGCCAGCAGTGAAGGGGGGAGAAAGACTAACTATGGCTACACCTTC. This translates into CASSEGGRKTNYGYTF. The rearrangement uses TRBV2 and TRBJ1-2; maybe TRBD1 (5 bases). From germline, CDR1 is SNHLY and CDR2 FYNNEI. The CDR3 consists of 16 residues. V gave up 1 base and J gave up 0 bases, with 12 bases separating them.

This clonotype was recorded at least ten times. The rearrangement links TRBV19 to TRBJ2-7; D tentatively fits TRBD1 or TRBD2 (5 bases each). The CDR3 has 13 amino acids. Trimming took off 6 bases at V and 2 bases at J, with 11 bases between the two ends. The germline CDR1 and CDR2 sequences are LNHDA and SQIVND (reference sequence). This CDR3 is CASSRDETYEQYF. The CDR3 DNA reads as TGTGCCAGTAGCCGGGACGAGACCTACGAGCAGTACTTC.

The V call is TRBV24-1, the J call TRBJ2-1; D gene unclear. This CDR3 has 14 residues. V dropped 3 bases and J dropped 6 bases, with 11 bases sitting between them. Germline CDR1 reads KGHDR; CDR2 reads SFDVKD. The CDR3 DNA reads TGTGCCACCAGTGATGCCGGACGGATCAATGAGCAGTTCTTC. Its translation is CATSDAGRINEQFF.

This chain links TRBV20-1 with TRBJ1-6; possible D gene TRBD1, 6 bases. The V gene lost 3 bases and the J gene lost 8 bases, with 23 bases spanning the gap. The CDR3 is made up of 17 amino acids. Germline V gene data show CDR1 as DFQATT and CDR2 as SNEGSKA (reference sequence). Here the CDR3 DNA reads TGCAGTGCTAGGCTGACAGGAGGGGCGAAAATGTATTCACCCCTCCACTTT. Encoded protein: CSARLTGGAKMYSPLHF.

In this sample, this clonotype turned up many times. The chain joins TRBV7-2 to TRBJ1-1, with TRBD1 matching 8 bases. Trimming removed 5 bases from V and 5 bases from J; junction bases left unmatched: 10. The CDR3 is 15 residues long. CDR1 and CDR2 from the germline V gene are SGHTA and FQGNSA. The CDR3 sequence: CASSTPRQGRTEAFF. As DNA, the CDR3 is TGTGCCAGCAGCACTCCCCGACAGGGGAGGACTGAAGCTTTCTTT.

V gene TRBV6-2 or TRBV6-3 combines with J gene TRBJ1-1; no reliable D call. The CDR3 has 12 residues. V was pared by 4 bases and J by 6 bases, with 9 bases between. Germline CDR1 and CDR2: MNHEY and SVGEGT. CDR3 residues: CASSLHWAEAFF. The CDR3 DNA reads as TGTGCCAGCAGTTTACATTGGGCTGAAGCTTTCTTT.

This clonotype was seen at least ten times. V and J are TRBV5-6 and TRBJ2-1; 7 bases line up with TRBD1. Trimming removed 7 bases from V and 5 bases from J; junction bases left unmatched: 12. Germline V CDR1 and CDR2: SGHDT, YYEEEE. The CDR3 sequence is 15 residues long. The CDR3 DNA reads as TGTGCCAGCCACAGGGACAGCGCCTATCACAATGAGCAGTTCTTC. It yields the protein CASHRDSAYHNEQFF.

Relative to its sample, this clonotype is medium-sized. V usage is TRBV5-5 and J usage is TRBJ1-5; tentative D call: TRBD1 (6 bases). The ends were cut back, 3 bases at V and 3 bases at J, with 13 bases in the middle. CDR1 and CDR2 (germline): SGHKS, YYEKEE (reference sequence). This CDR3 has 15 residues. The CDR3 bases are TGTGCCAGCAGCTGGGACACCTTGAACAATCAGCCCCAGCATTTT. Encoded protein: CASSWDTLNNQPQHF.

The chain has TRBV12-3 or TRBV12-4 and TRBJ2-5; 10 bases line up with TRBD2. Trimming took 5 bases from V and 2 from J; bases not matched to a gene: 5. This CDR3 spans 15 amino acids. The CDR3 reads CASSPSGGGQETQYF. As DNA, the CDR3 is TGTGCCAGCAGTCCGAGCGGGGGGGGACAAGAGACCCAGTACTTC.

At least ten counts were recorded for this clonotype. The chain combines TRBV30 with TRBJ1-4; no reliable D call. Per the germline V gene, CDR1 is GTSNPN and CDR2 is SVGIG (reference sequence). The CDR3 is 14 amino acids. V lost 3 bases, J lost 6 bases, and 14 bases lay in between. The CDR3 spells CAWSRTDRDEKLFF. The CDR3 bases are TGTGCCTGGAGCCGGACCGATAGGGATGAAAAACTGTTTTTT.

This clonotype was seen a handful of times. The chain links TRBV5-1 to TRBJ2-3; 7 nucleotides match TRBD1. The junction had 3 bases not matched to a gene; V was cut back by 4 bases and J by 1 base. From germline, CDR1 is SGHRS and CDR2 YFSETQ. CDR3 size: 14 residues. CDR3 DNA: TGCGCCAGCAGCCTCGGGACAGGCACAGATACGCAGTATTTT. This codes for CASSLGTGTDTQYF.